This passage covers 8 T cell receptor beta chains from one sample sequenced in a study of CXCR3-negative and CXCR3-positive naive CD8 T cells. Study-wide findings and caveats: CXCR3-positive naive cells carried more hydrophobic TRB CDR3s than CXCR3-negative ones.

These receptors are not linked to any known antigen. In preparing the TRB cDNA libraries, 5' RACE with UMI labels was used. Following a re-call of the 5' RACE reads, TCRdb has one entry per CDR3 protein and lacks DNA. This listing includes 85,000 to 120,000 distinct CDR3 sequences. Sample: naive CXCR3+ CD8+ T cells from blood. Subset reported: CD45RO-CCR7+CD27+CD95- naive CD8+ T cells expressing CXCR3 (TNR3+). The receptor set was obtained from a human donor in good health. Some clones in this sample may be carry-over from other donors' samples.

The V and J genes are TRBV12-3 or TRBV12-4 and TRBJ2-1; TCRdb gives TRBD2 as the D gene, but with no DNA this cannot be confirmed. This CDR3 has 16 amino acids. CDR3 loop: CASSPRTSGVGNEQFF.

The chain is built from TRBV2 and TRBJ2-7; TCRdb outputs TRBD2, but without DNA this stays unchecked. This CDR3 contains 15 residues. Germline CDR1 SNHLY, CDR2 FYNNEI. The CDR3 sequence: CASSASGNPSYEQYF.

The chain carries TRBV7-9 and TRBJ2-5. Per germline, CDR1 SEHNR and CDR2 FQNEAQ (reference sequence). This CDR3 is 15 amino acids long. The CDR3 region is CASSLVALYQETQYF.

The CDR3 here is CASSQGLGSNQPQHF. The genes are TRBV2 and TRBJ1-5; there is no DNA to check the TCRdb D call of TRBD1. The CDR3 is made up of 15 amino acids. Germline loops: CDR1 SNHLY, CDR2 FYNNEI. Full variable domain (missing parts from reference TRBV2 and TRBJ1-5): EPEVTQTPSHQVTQMGQEVILRCVPISNHLYFYWYRQILGQKVEFLVSFYNNEISEKSEIFDDQFSVERPDGSNFTLKIRSTKLEDSAMYFCASSQGLGSNQPQHFGDGTRLSIL.

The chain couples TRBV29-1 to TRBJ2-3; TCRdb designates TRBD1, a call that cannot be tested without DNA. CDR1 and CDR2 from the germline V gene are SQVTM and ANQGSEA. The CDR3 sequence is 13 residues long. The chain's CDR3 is CSVEEQGPDTQYF.

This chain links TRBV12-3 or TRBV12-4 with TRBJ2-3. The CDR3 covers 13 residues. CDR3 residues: CAWATASTDTQYF.

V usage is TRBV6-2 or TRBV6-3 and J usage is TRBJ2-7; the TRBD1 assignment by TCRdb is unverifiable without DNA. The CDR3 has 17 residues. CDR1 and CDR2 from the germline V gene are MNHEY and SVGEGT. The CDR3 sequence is CASSLLAGTGGPYEQYF.

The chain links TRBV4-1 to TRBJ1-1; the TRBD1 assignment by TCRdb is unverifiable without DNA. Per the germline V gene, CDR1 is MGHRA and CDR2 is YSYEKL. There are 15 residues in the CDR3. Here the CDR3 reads CASSQTGGGVTEAFF.